Below, 25 T cell receptor beta chains from the same sample are listed, as sequenced in a study of post-analysis software for immune sequencing data. General study results and limits: In patients, four to six TRBV segments were more frequent than in controls, with TRBV5-6, TRBV5-1 and TRBV20-1 among them.

Which antigens these TCRs recognize remains unknown. Unique molecular identifiers tagged the TCR beta cDNA libraries. TCRdb re-called the PCR reads through MiXCR, storing one row per CDR3 protein. The data show about 680,000 distinct CDR3 sequences, approximately 60% seen once. Specimen: blood. The receptor source for this set is a girl aged 2-10 years with multiple sclerosis.

The chain links TRBV10-2 to TRBJ1-2; D uncertain. From germline, CDR1 is WSHSY and CDR2 SAAADI. There are 13 residues in the CDR3. Trimming took off 6 bases at V and 2 bases at J, with 10 bases between the two ends. CDR3 loop: CASRNRPNYGYTF. Here the CDR3 DNA reads TGCGCCAGCAGGAACCGGCCCAACTATGGCTACACCTTC.

This clonotype appeared a few times. A read error may account for a junction end that differs from germline. The rearrangement uses TRBV20-1 and TRBJ2-3, with D unresolved. This CDR3 has 13 residues. From germline, CDR1 is DFQATT and CDR2 SNEGSKA (reference sequence). The CDR3 DNA is TGCAGTGCTAGTCAGGTCGTCACAGATGCGCAGTATTTT. Its translation is CSASQVVTDAQYF.

The chain combines TRBV29-1 with TRBJ2-2; D might be TRBD2 (7 bases). The CDR3 length is 14 residues. The ends were cut back, 5 bases at V and 5 bases at J, with 15 bases in the middle. Per germline, CDR1 SQVTM and CDR2 ANQGSEA. The CDR3, as DNA: TGCAGCGTTCGGAGGGGGGGCAAGACCGGGGAGCTGTTTTTT. Translated, it gives CSVRRGGKTGELFF.

This clonotype appeared a few times. This rearrangement joins TRBV5-1 to TRBJ2-1; a weak D match, TRBD1 (6 bases). CDR1 and CDR2 (germline): SGHRS, YFSETQ. The CDR3 is made up of 12 amino acids. Trimming stripped 8 bases from V and 10 bases from J, with 16 bases between. The chain's CDR3 is CARNAHGTEQFF. CDR3 sequence (DNA): TGCGCCAGAAACGCCCACGGGACAGAGCAGTTCTTC.

This clonotype was counted only a few times. The J gene is TRBJ2-1, the V gene TRBV9; TRBD2 aligns across 10 bases. CDR1 SGDLS and CDR2 YYNGEE come from the germline V gene. With 0 bases clipped from V and 9 bases from J, the junction kept 9 bases outside the gene matches. The CDR3 runs to 16 residues. The CDR3 sequence: CASSVGTSGKISEQFF. CDR3 sequence (DNA): TGTGCCAGCAGCGTAGGTACTAGCGGGAAAATCAGTGAGCAGTTCTTC.

This clonotype was detected only once. The genes are TRBV20-1 and TRBJ1-5, with D tentatively TRBD1 (6 bases). Between the trimmed V and J ends, which lost 1 base and 2 bases, there was a span of 24 bases. Germline V gene lookup returns CDR1 DFQATT and CDR2 SNEGSKA (reference sequence). The CDR3 extends over 19 amino acids. In DNA, the CDR3 is TGCAGTGCTAGAGCGCTTTACATAACAGGGTTCATGGGCAATCAGCCCCAGCATTTT. Its translation: CSARALYITGFMGNQPQHF.

V and J are TRBV7-2 and TRBJ2-5; D call uncertain. V lost 1 base, J lost 5 bases, and 14 bases lay in between. The CDR3 extends over 15 amino acids. Germline CDR1 SGHTA, CDR2 FQGNSA. For the CDR3, the DNA is TGTGCCAGCAGCTTAGGTCTGCGATTAGACGAGACCCAGTACTTC. This sequence encodes CASSLGLRLDETQYF.

This clonotype was seen only a few times. V gene TRBV20-1 combines with J gene TRBJ2-1, with 10 bases that match TRBD2. J lost 8 bases, V lost 2 bases, and 9 bases had no gene match. The germline CDR1 and CDR2 sequences are DFQATT and SNEGSKA (reference sequence). The CDR3 runs to 15 residues. Here the CDR3 reads CSARSLAGDFHEQFF. CDR3 nucleotides: TGCAGTGCTAGATCCCTAGCGGGAGATTTCCATGAGCAGTTCTTC.

This clonotype was seen just once. V is TRBV5-1 and J is TRBJ1-2, with 8 bases aligning to TRBD1. The CDR3 spans 13 residues. V lost 4 bases and J lost 8; bases outside the gene matches: 7. Germline V CDR1 and CDR2: SGHRS, YFSETQ. This CDR3 reads CASSPDRESGYTF. DNA of the CDR3: TGCGCCAGCAGCCCGGACAGGGAAAGCGGCTACACCTTC.

This clonotype has just one count. This chain joins TRBV6-6 and TRBJ1-1; D may be TRBD1 (5 bases). Trimming shortened V by 2 bases and J by 11 bases, and 18 bases separated the two germline ends. There are 14 residues in the CDR3. Germline values: CDR1 MNHNY, CDR2 SVGAGI (reference sequence). CDR3 sequence reads: CASSYGGPDMKAFF. CDR3 coding DNA: TGTGCCAGCAGTTACGGGGGACCTGATATGAAGGCTTTCTTT.

This clonotype was observed a handful of times. The chain has TRBV20-1 and TRBJ2-7; 8 bases are shared with TRBD2. With 6 bases clipped from V and 2 bases from J, the junction kept 3 bases outside the gene matches. The CDR3 contains 12 residues. Germline CDR1 reads DFQATT; CDR2 reads SNEGSKA (reference sequence). The CDR3 DNA is TGCAGTGCAACTAGCGGACCCTACGAGCAGTACTTC. Protein product: CSATSGPYEQYF.

This clonotype was seen a few times. This chain joins TRBV12-3 or TRBV12-4 and TRBJ1-6; 7 positions agree with TRBD1. CDR3 length: 15 residues. The V gene end was trimmed by 5 bases and the J gene end by 5 bases; junction bases not matched to a gene: 6. The CDR3 nucleotides are TGTGCCAGCAGTGTCTCCGGGACAGATAATTCACCCCTCCACTTT. It encodes CASSVSGTDNSPLHF.

In its sample, this clonotype was seen once. This chain links TRBV5-1 with TRBJ2-2; tentatively, D is TRBD1 (6 bases). Germline loops: CDR1 SGHRS, CDR2 YFSETQ. The CDR3 spans 14 residues. The V and J ends lost 3 bases and 1 base respectively, with 7 bases between them. The CDR3 sequence: CASSWGQNTGELFF. The CDR3 region has the DNA TGCGCCAGCAGCTGGGGACAGAACACCGGGGAGCTGTTTTTT.

The rearrangement links TRBV10-3 to TRBJ1-2; 11 bases map to TRBD1. V gave up 6 bases and J gave up 8 bases; unmatched junction bases: 11. The CDR3 has 15 residues. CDR1 and CDR2 from the germline V gene are ENHRY and SYGVKD. CDR3 nucleotides: TGTGCCATCAGGGAGGCGGACAGGGGGCGTCAGGGCTACACCTTC. This encodes CAIREADRGRQGYTF.

The chain links TRBV10-3 to TRBJ2-7, with D possibly matching TRBD2 (5 bases). V was trimmed by 6 bases and J by 1 base, leaving 16 bases between them. CDR3 size: 15 residues. Germline V lookup: CDR1 ENHRY, CDR2 SYGVKD. CDR3 nucleotide sequence: TGTGCCATCAGGACCACTAGTGGAGTATCCTACGAGCAGTACTTC. It is translated as CAIRTTSGVSYEQYF.

The J gene is TRBJ1-2, the V gene TRBV12-5; perhaps TRBD1 as D (5 bases). CDR3 size: 10 residues. V was pared by 6 bases and J by 8 bases, with 7 bases between. Germline CDR1 is LGHNT and CDR2 is FRNRAP. The CDR3 DNA follows: TGTGCTAGTGGGGGGCTAGGCTACACCTTC. It translates to CASGGLGYTF.

The chain carries TRBV7-7 and TRBJ2-1; D may be TRBD1 (6 bases). Trimming cost V 0 bases and J 4 bases, with 7 bases left between them. The CDR3 has 14 amino acids. CDR1 is SSHAT, CDR2 FNYEAQ, per germline (reference sequence). CDR3 nucleotide sequence: TGTGCCAGCAGCTTAGCGGGACATTACAATGAGCAGTTCTTC. It translates to CASSLAGHYNEQFF.

The chain joins TRBV5-1 to TRBJ2-5, with TRBD2 matching over 9 bases. The CDR3 length is 14 residues. The V gene end was trimmed by 4 bases and the J gene end by 3 bases; junction bases not matched to a gene: 4. Germline V gene sequence: CDR1 SGHRS, CDR2 YFSETQ. The CDR3 sequence is CASSTERGEETQYF. CDR3 coding DNA: TGCGCCAGCAGCACAGAGCGGGGGGAAGAGACCCAGTACTTC.

The CDR3 nucleotides read TGTGCCAGCAGTTTAGAAGGGGGCCGCCGGGCCCAGTACTTC. Its translation: CASSLEGGRRAQYF. The rearrangement uses TRBV12-3 or TRBV12-4 and TRBJ2-7; 7 bases match TRBD1. This CDR3 is 14 amino acids long. V was clipped by 1 base and J by 10 bases; unmatched bases: 10.

The sample holds a few counts of this clonotype. The chain has TRBV29-1 and TRBJ2-5; D is perhaps TRBD1 or TRBD2 (5 bases each). V lost 5 bases to trimming and J lost 5 bases, with 12 bases between them. This CDR3 region has 12 residues. Per the germline V gene, CDR1 is SQVTM and CDR2 is ANQGSEA. The CDR3 reads CSVLRGFETQYF. In nucleotides, the CDR3 is TGCAGCGTTCTTCGGGGCTTTGAGACCCAGTACTTC.

The V and J genes are TRBV11-1 and TRBJ2-1, with D perhaps TRBD2 (5 bases). With 3 bases removed from V and 12 bases from J, the gap between germline ends came to 15 bases. Looked up from germline, CDR1 is SGHAT and CDR2 is FQDESV (reference sequence). The CDR3 covers 13 residues. The DNA for the CDR3 is TGTGCCAGCAGCTTCGGGGAAGGCGTCGGGCAGTTCTTC. It codes for CASSFGEGVGQFF. The complete variable domain, with remaining parts taken from reference TRBV11-1 and TRBJ2-1, reads EAEVAQSPRYKITEKSQAVAFWCDPISGHATLYWYRQILGQGPELLVQFQDESVVDDSQLPKDRFSAERLKGVDSTLKIQPAELGDSAMYLCASSFGEGVGQFFGPGTRLTVL.

V is TRBV20-1 and J is TRBJ2-1; 9 nucleotides line up with TRBD1. Germline V gives CDR1 DFQATT, CDR2 SNEGSKA (reference sequence). The CDR3 has 14 residues. Trimming at V came to 6 bases and at J to 1 base, leaving 4 bases not matched to a gene. In DNA, the CDR3 is TGCAGTGCGGCCGGGACAGGGTCCTACAATGAGCAGTTCTTC. This encodes CSAAGTGSYNEQFF.

The chain is built from TRBV12-3 or TRBV12-4 and TRBJ2-1; 14 bases map to TRBD2. The J segment lost 9 bases and the V segment lost 6 bases, leaving 13 bases of the junction unmatched. The CDR3 is 17 residues long. The CDR3 nucleotides read TGTGCCAGCAGGACCGGGACTAGCGGGGGAAATAGGGGTGAGCAGTTCTTC. This translates into CASRTGTSGGNRGEQFF.

The genes are TRBV3-1 and TRBJ2-1; TRBD1 or TRBD2 may be the D gene (6 bases each). Germline values: CDR1 LGHDT, CDR2 YNNKEL (reference sequence). Trimming removed 4 bases from V and 8 bases from J, with 18 bases in between. CDR3 size: 15 residues. DNA of the CDR3: TGTGCCAGCAGCCGACGGGATCATAGGGGGGATGAGCAGTTCTTC. Protein sequence: CASSRRDHRGDEQFF.

The V and J genes are TRBV5-1 and TRBJ2-5, with TRBD2 matching 10 bases. The J call may be in error: the DNA end matches TRBJ2-7 better. The V gene's germline CDR1 is SGHRS and CDR2 YFSETQ. The CDR3 is 17 amino acids. CDR3 nucleotides: TGCGCCAGCAGCCTCTACATTTCTAGCGGGAGTAGGTACGAGCAGTACTTC. It codes for CASSLYISSGSRYEQYF.